This entry concerns a single TCR beta chain. Its specificity is unknown. Then a second PCR, running roughly 6 to 12 cycles, was carried out with a sample-barcoded 5' primer and a J-beta primer mix. TCRdb analysed the 5' RACE reads with MiXCR anew, one entry per CDR3 protein. The profile covers roughly 1,800,000 distinct CDR3 sequences, with approximately 50% appearing a single time and around 2.1% taken by the ten largest. This record belongs to a study of blood T cells in healthy people across ages. Notes on the study in general: Diversity estimates from one million T cells were considered underestimates.

Germline V gives CDR1 SGDLS, CDR2 YYNGEE. CDR3 length equals 15 residues. With 3 bases removed from V and 1 base from J, the gap between germline ends came to 14 bases. Staff drew ten milliliters of peripheral blood from each donor. Researchers isolated at least 6 million PBMCs per sample. The receptor was isolated from a woman aged 40 to 50 in good health. Sequences were obtained from blood. The chain recombines TRBV9 with TRBJ2-7; the D gene could be TRBD1 or TRBD2 (5 bases each). CDR3 DNA: TGTGCCAGCAGCGCGGGACCGAGAGGATCCTACGAGCAGTACTTC. Translation: CASSAGPRGSYEQYF.